The 13 T cell receptor beta chains below come from one sample, sequenced in a study of shared clonotypes between healthy human individuals. Sequencing was performed with immunoSEQ multiplex PCR; in TCRdb, only in-frame clones are kept and a portion is missing. The data hold about 1 million clones, with approximately 70% observed a single time. Material for sequencing was memory CD4+ T cells sorted from blood. Subset of the sample: CD45RA-negative fraction. These receptors all stem from a young man in good health.

The chain recombines TRBV6-6 with TRBJ1-4; the match to TRBD1 covers 7 bases. Trimming cost V 7 bases and J 4 bases; bases outside gene matches: 9. The CDR3 extends over 15 amino acids. CDR1 is MNHNY and CDR2 is SVGAGI in the germline V gene (reference sequence). CDR3 region: CASTQTRGDNEKLFF. The CDR3 DNA is TGTGCCAGCACCCAAACCAGGGGGGATAATGAAAAACTGTTTTTT.

The chain has TRBV5-1 and TRBJ2-3; 12 bases line up with TRBD2. Germline-derived CDR1 and CDR2 are SGHRS and YFSETQ. V gave up 2 bases and J gave up 5 bases; unmatched junction bases: 9. This CDR3 comprises 17 residues. CDR3 sequence reads: CASSLALLAGGEDTQYF. In nucleotides, the CDR3 is TGCGCCAGCAGCTTAGCTTTACTAGCGGGGGGAGAAGATACGCAGTATTTT.

This chain links TRBV30 with TRBJ2-7; the D gene is possibly TRBD1 (6 bases). Germline V CDR1 and CDR2: GTSNPN, SVGIG (reference sequence). This CDR3 spans 14 amino acids. V dropped 0 bases and J dropped 6 bases, with 15 bases sitting between them. The CDR3 sequence is CAWSVGRGVSEQYF. In DNA form, the CDR3 reads TGTGCCTGGAGTGTAGGCAGGGGAGTGAGCGAGCAGTACTTC. Based on the CDR3 plus reference TRBV30 and TRBJ2-7, the full variable domain is SQTIHQWPATLVQPVGSPLSLECTVEGTSNPNLYWYRQAAGRGLQLLFYSVGIGQISSEVPQNLSASRPQDRQFILSSKKLLLSDSGFYLCAWSVGRGVSEQYFGPGTRLTVT.

The chain recombines TRBV18 with TRBJ1-1; TRBD1 matches 9 bases. The CDR3 loop spans 17 amino acids. CDR1 and CDR2 from the germline V gene are KGHSH and LQKENI. V gave up 5 bases and J gave up 1 base; unmatched junction bases: 11. The CDR3 region is CASSGTGTSRSNTEAFF. The DNA for the CDR3 is TGTGCCAGCTCAGGGACAGGGACATCCCGTTCGAACACTGAAGCTTTCTTT.

The genes are TRBV30 and TRBJ1-1; 7 nucleotides align to TRBD1. The CDR3 has 13 amino acids. The ends lost 4 bases at V and 3 bases at J; junction bases unmatched: 5. CDR1 is GTSNPN and CDR2 is SVGIG in the germline V gene (reference sequence). CDR3 region: CAWNGQAYTEAFF. Written as DNA, the CDR3 is TGTGCCTGGAACGGACAGGCGTACACTGAAGCTTTCTTT.

The chain couples TRBV9 to TRBJ1-1; 7 nucleotides line up with TRBD1. The CDR3 sequence is 19 residues long. CDR1 and CDR2 (germline): SGDLS, YYNGEE. V lost 3 bases, J lost 1 base, and 18 bases stayed unmatched. As DNA, the CDR3 is TGTGCCAGCAGCGCCCACAGGGGAGGGCAGGCCTCATGGAACACTGAAGCTTTCTTT. This codes for CASSAHRGGQASWNTEAFF.

J is TRBJ2-7 and V is TRBV5-1, with D uncertain. Deletions cut 0 bases from V and 1 base from J, with 8 bases between. Germline CDR1 is SGHRS and CDR2 is YFSETQ. This CDR3 is built from 14 residues. CDR3 sequence (DNA): TGCGCCAGCAGCTTGGATTATTTTTCCTACGAGCAGTACTTC. It codes for CASSLDYFSYEQYF.

The CDR3 sequence: CASIGRRGGGDEQYF. CDR3 in DNA: TGTGCCAGCATCGGGCGGCGGGGGGGCGGTGACGAGCAGTACTTC. The rearrangement joins TRBV6-1 to TRBJ2-7, with 9 bases matching TRBD2. The V gene end was trimmed by 7 bases and the J gene end by 5 bases; junction bases not matched to a gene: 12. The CDR3 totals 15 residues. CDR1 and CDR2 from the germline V gene are MNHNS and SASEGT.

This rearrangement joins TRBV14 to TRBJ2-1, with a tentative D call TRBD2 (6 bases). The CDR3 is 14 residues long. The germline V gene encodes CDR1 SGHDN and CDR2 FVKESK. V lost 4 bases, J lost 10 bases, and 17 bases lay in between. CDR3 nucleotides: TGTGCCAGCAGCCCCCTAATCGGGACTCGCGAGCAGTTCTTC. Amino acids: CASSPLIGTREQFF.

J is TRBJ1-2 and V is TRBV18; the D is unclear. Per the germline V gene, CDR1 is KGHSH and CDR2 is LQKENI. CDR3 length: 15 amino acids. V lost 2 bases, J lost 3 bases, and 13 bases lay in between. This CDR3 reads CASSPEAGSHYGYTF. CDR3 nucleotides: TGTGCCAGCTCACCAGAGGCAGGCTCCCACTATGGCTACACCTTC.

The chain uses TRBV9 and TRBJ2-3; no definite D call. This CDR3 is built from 15 residues. V lost 4 bases to trimming and J lost 0 bases, with 12 bases between them. Germline V gene lookup returns CDR1 SGDLS and CDR2 YYNGEE. In nucleotides, the CDR3 is TGTGCCAGCAGCCCCGCGTGGCCTAGCACAGATACGCAGTATTTT. Its protein product is CASSPAWPSTDTQYF.

The V and J genes are TRBV2 and TRBJ2-5; D possibly corresponds to TRBD2 (6 bases). Per germline, CDR1 SNHLY and CDR2 FYNNEI. The CDR3 extends over 13 amino acids. Trimming shortened V by 6 bases and J by 2 bases, and 10 bases separated the two germline ends. CDR3 sequence: CASSPGRQETQYF. The DNA for the CDR3 is TGTGCCAGCAGCCCCGGGAGACAAGAGACCCAGTACTTC.

This clone appeared many times. The chain is built from TRBV7-2 and TRBJ2-1; 10 positions match TRBD2. Germline V gives CDR1 SGHTA, CDR2 FQGNSA. The CDR3 contains 15 residues. The trim removed 6 bases at V and 7 bases at J, leaving 9 bases unmatched. CDR3 DNA sequence: TGTGCCAGCAGGCCAGGACTAGCGGAGGGGAATGAGCAGTTCTTC. Its translation: CASRPGLAEGNEQFF.